This T cell receptor (beta chain) was recorded in a study of T cell clonality in common variable immunodeficiency. The germline V gene has CDR1 SNHLY and CDR2 FYNNEI. The trim removed 1 base at V and 2 bases at J, leaving 3 bases unmatched. This CDR3 region has 15 residues. This clone was counted many times. The read finishes 3 residues shy of the CDR3 end, and the germline J gene is used to complete it. TCRdb's table, derived via immunoSEQ multiplex PCR, lists solely in-frame clones and lacks some. The profile covers roughly 40,000 clones, none occurring a single time. This TCR was recovered from a person aged 18-70 years in good health. The chain uses TRBV2 and TRBJ2-3; 7 nucleotides match TRBD2. Source material: peripheral blood mononuclear cells. CDR3 DNA, as far as it was read: TGTGCCAGCAGTGAAGTAGCGGGCTCCACAGATACG. Protein product: CASSEVAGSTDT. The entire CDR3 reads CASSEVAGSTDTQYF.